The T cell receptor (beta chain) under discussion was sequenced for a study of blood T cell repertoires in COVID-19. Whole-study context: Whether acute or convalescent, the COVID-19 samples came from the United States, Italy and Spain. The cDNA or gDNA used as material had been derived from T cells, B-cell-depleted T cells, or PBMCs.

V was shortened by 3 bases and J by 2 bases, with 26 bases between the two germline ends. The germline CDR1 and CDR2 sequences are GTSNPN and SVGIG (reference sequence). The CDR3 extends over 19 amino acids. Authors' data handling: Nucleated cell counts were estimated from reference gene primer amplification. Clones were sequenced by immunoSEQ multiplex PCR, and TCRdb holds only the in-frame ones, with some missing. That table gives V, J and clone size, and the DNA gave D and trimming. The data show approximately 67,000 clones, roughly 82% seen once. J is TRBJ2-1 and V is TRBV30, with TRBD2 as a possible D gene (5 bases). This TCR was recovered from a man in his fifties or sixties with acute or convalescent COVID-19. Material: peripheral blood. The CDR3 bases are TGTGCCTGGAGCGCCGCTAATACGGACCCGGAGGATACCTACAATGAGCAGTTCTTC. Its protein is CAWSAANTDPEDTYNEQFF.